The subject of this entry is one TCR beta chain. Its antigen remains unidentified. Via MiXCR, TCRdb re-called the 5' RACE reads, giving one row per CDR3 protein. The table shows a few hundred thousand distinct CDR3 sequences, with roughly 17% occurring only once. The record originates from a study of T cells after yellow fever vaccination. Study overall: Fractions of limited cellularity were prepared by means of SMART-Seq v4 Ultra Low Input.

In germline, CDR1 is MNHNS, CDR2 SASEGT. The V and J ends lost 4 bases and 6 bases respectively, with 19 bases between them. The CDR3 consists of 16 residues. Overall study findings and caveats: The CD4 and CD8 compartments had a small share of their clonotypes in common. Reappearance after the booster was seen for most primary-vaccination clones, at roughly 96% CD4 and roughly 90% CD8. Abundant clonotypes from the bulk population could contaminate FACS-sorted repertoires.

This clonotype originated in a man between 18 and 29 years old who received the YFV17D yellow fever vaccine. This rearrangement joins TRBV6-1 to TRBJ2-1; a possible D gene is TRBD2 (5 bases). Here the sequenced sample was PBMCs, taken 4 to 6 days after the first yellow fever vaccination. The CDR3 is CASSARDPRKANEQFF. Here the CDR3 DNA reads TGTGCCAGCAGTGCACGGGATCCTAGAAAAGCCAATGAGCAGTTCTTC.